The source of this T cell receptor beta chain is a study of regulatory T cells in long-lasting Graves disease. HTBI primers from iRepertoire and Arm-PCR of CDR3 regions yielded the TCR beta libraries. TCRdb re-analysed the multiplex PCR reads in MiXCR, keeping a single row per CDR3 protein. The sample includes hundreds of thousands of distinct CDR3 sequences, roughly a sixth of them seen just once. Time point: newly diagnosed GD, antithyroid drugs for less than 3 months. Preparation of the TCR library used RNA extracted from PBMCs. This clonotype has a count of ten or more. Germline CDR1 reads SNHLY; CDR2 reads FYNNEI. V dropped 6 bases and J dropped 0 bases, with 8 bases sitting between them. The CDR3 length is 14 residues. The same data also went into a second study, on T cells in Graves' hyperthyroidism and ophthalmopathy. Turning to that study: Most expanded thyroid clonotypes above 0.001 also appeared in blood.

Sequenced here: peripheral blood mononuclear cells (PBMCs), sampled at new diagnosis, from a patient treated with antithyroid drugs. This TCR was sampled from a woman in her forties or fifties with Graves disease. This chain uses TRBV2 with TRBJ1-4; D gene unclear. The CDR3: CASRVYATNEKLFF. The CDR3 DNA reads TGTGCCAGCAGGGTATATGCAACTAATGAAAAACTGTTTTTT.